This T cell receptor (beta chain) was captured in a study of CD8 T cells in ankylosing spondylitis (TCRdb year 2017). Turning to the overall study: The study set out to find disease-linked TCR variants by profiling T cell receptor beta repertoires in ankylosing spondylitis patients and healthy donors. The full study cohort comprised 20 to 30 ankylosing spondylitis patients and some 100 healthy donors. Peripheral blood was sampled, and synovial fluid was additionally collected from ankylosing spondylitis patients. General conclusions and limits of the study: A CD8+ phenotype was shown by the disease-linked clones, which were found at relatively low frequencies in peripheral blood. Some of the motif variants had been reported before in the synovial fluid and blood of reactive arthritis patients, a finding that suggests common disease-initiation mechanisms. Blood from ankylosing spondylitis patients appeared to be characterized by a TCR beta motif composed of several highly homologous amino acid variants. Significant enrichment of the disease-linked clones was reported in matched synovial fluid samples from ankylosing spondylitis patients.

The listed sequencing device is Illumina HiSeq 2500. TCR beta libraries were prepared by quantitative 5'-RACE with molecular barcodes. Turning to the authors' computational methods: To identify disease-linked TCR variants, a new computational method was used, one built on a probabilistic model of VDJ rearrangement. TCRdb itself trimmed the public reads at Q25 with fastp, ran MiXCR and retained productive beta chains. Under each unique CDR3 protein, matching rows form one entry showing the most common genes and DNA. The V and J calls were determined by TCRdb, not by the authors. The sample table shows approximately 260,000 distinct CDR3 sequences, and 18% are seen once. Of the sample, around 30% falls within the top ten clones. V was cut back by 0 bases and J by 5 bases, leaving a gap of 10 bases between them. Via the germline V gene, CDR1 is KGHSH and CDR2 LQKENI. There are 15 amino acids in the CDR3, from cysteine to phenylalanine inclusive. The entry retains the CDR3 DNA only, 45 bases that are in frame from base 1.

This clonotype was seen more than once but under ten times. No cognate antigen has been identified for it. The sample holds no much larger clone one base away, and base qualities are not on file. The sequence was obtained from a male donor with ankylosing spondylitis or in good health (not recorded which). The material sequenced was blood, either unsorted or a sorted T cell fraction (not recorded which). The chain is encoded by TRBV18 joined to TRBJ2-2; TRBD2 is perhaps the D gene, given 6 matching bases. The nucleotides read TGTGCCAGCTCACCACCGGGGACTCCAACCGGGGAGCTGTTTTTT. The translation is CASSPPGTPTGELFF.